The T cell receptor (beta chain) described here comes from a study of cytomegalovirus exposure and HLA in healthy donors. General study results and limits: Through in vitro validation, three CMV-associated chains were shown to be specific for CMV antigens.

For this clone: What it binds is not known.

Only in-frame clones appear in the TCRdb table, and some are missing; sequencing was by immunoSEQ multiplex PCR. The data hold 150,000 to 200,000 clones, with approximately 89% observed a single time. The germline V gene has CDR1 SGHDT and CDR2 YYEEEE. Between the trimmed V and J ends, which lost 1 base and 8 bases, there was a span of 15 bases. The CDR3 has 15 residues. The donors were members of the validation cohort comprising approximately 110 subjects, separate from the approximately 630-subject first cohort. This receptor was obtained from a young man in good health and CMV-seropositive. The sample was PBMCs. The chain recombines TRBV5-6 with TRBJ1-4; tentatively, D is TRBD1 (5 bases). The DNA of the CDR3 is TGTGCCAGCAGCTTGATGGCGGGAGGGACCGAAAAACTGTTTTTT. Translation: CASSLMAGGTEKLFF.